The 5 T cell receptor beta chains below come from one sample, sequenced in a study of cytomegalovirus exposure and HLA in healthy donors. The PCR contained 60 Vbeta and 13 Jbeta primers. The table came from immunoSEQ multiplex PCR; TCRdb's copy has only in-frame clones and leaves some out. The sample holds approximately 110,000 clones; approximately 78% are singletons and the top ten take about 1%. Sequences were obtained from PBMCs. These receptors were collected from a woman aged 25 to 39 in good health and CMV-seronegative.

The chain combines TRBV7-6 with TRBJ2-5, with TRBD1 as a possible D gene (5 bases). The CDR3 spans 14 residues. Trimming stripped 5 bases from V and 1 base from J, with 11 bases between. CDR1 is SGHVS, CDR2 FNYEAQ, per germline. The CDR3 coding sequence is TGTGCCAGCAGCCCCAGGGCCAGCCAAGAGACCCAGTACTTC. It specifies CASSPRASQETQYF.

As for this clone: This sequence may be a read error, since a much larger clone differs from it by one base. The chain couples TRBV6-5 to TRBJ1-5; D uncertain. The CDR3 is 15 amino acids. Germline V gene sequence: CDR1 MNHEY, CDR2 SVGAGI. The CDR3 sequence is CACSKTGILGQPQHF. The CDR3 nucleotides read TGTGCCTGCAGTAAGACGGGGATTTTAGGTCAGCCCCAGCATTTT.

The V call is TRBV1, the J call TRBJ1-6; the DNA was not compared with TRBD1, the D call given in the table. TRBV1 is tagged as a pseudogene. This CDR3 spans 19 amino acids. CDR3 nucleotide sequence: TGCACCAGCAGCCAAGAAGAAGATCCGGACAGGGGGCTCTATTCACCCCTCCACTTT. This encodes CTSSQEEDPDRGLYSPLHF.

The V and J genes are TRBV5-4 and TRBJ2-5; possible D gene TRBD2, 6 bases. The CDR3 length is 15 residues. V gave up 4 bases and J gave up 2 bases, with 15 bases separating them. From germline, CDR1 is SGHNT and CDR2 YYREEE (reference sequence). CDR3 in amino acids: CASSPSGGVQETQYF. The CDR3 region has the DNA TGTGCCAGCAGCCCTTCAGGAGGGGTTCAAGAGACCCAGTACTTC.

The chain combines TRBV5-1 with TRBJ1-1; possible D gene TRBD1, 5 bases. Per germline, CDR1 SGHRS and CDR2 YFSETQ. The CDR3 runs 14 residues. Trimming left V 1 base short and J 4 bases short, with 11 bases between. The CDR3 region has the DNA TGCGCCAGCAGCTTGCTCAGGGATGGCACTGAAGCTTTCTTT. Its translation: CASSLLRDGTEAFF.